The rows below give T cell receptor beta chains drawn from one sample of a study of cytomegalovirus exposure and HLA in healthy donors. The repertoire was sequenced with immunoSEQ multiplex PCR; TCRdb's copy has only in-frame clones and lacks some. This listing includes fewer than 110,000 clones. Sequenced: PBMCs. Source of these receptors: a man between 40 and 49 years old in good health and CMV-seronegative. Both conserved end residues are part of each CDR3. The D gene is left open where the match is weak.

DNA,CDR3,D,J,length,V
TGTGCCAGCAGCTTAGTATTGACTTCAGATACGCAGTATTTT,CASSLVLTSDTQYF,NA,TRBJ2-3,14,TRBV7-2
TGTGCCAGCAGCGATTTGACGGGACTATACGAGCAGTACTTC,CASSDLTGLYEQYF,TRBD2,TRBJ2-7,14,TRBV7-9
TGCAGCGTTGGGGGGGCAACTAATGAAAAACTGTTTTTT,CSVGGATNEKLFF,NA,TRBJ1-4,13,TRBV29-1
TGTGCCAGCAGGCGGGGGCTCCAAGAGACCCAGTACTTC,CASRRGLQETQYF,NA,TRBJ2-5,13,TRBV11-2
TGTGCCAGCAGCTTGGGAACAGTGAGCTCCTACGAGCAGTACTTC,CASSLGTVSSYEQYF,NA,TRBJ2-7,15,TRBV5-6
TGTGCCTGGAGTGGGACTAGGAACACTGAAGCTTTCTTT,CAWSGTRNTEAFF,NA,TRBJ1-1,13,TRBV30
TGTGCCAGCCTTGAATCAGGACAGGCTCTCTATGGCTACACCTTC,CASLESGQALYGYTF,TRBD1,TRBJ1-2,15,TRBV19
TGTGCCAGCCAGGGGGCAGGGGGAAAATACGAGCAGTACTTC,CASQGAGGKYEQYF,TRBD1,TRBJ2-7,14,TRBV6-1
TGCGCCAGCAGTGCCGTTAGCGGGGGGGAGCAGTACTTC,CASSAVSGGEQYF,TRBD2,TRBJ2-7,13,TRBV10-1
TGTGCCAGCAGCTTAGTGGATAGCGGGAGGGCCGCTAGTCACTACGAGCAGTACTTC,CASSLVDSGRAASHYEQYF,TRBD2,TRBJ2-7,19,TRBV7-6
TGTGCCAGCAGCTTTAGACAGATCTCTGGAAACACCATATATTTT,CASSFRQISGNTIYF,NA,TRBJ1-3,15,TRBV11-2
TGTGCCTGGAGTGACACAACGAGAGGGACTAGCAGTCTTAATTCACCCCTCCACTTT,CAWSDTTRGTSSLNSPLHF,NA,TRBJ1-6,19,TRBV30
TGCAGCGTTGAAGCCGACTATGGCTACACCTTC,CSVEADYGYTF,NA,TRBJ1-2,11,TRBV29-1
TGTGCCAGCAGTTCTCCCGGAAACACCATATATTTT,CASSSPGNTIYF,NA,TRBJ1-3,12,TRBV27
TGTGCCAGCAGCTTAGAAGCGGGAGTAAGTAGGTATACGCAGTATTTT,CASSLEAGVSRYTQYF,TRBD2,TRBJ2-3,16,TRBV7-2
TGCGCCAGCAGCCTAGGGGGGGGCACCGGGGAGCTGTTTTTT,CASSLGGGTGELFF,NA,TRBJ2-2,14,TRBV10-2
TGTGCCAGCAGTTTATTATATTCACCCCTCCACTTT,CASSLLYSPLHF,NA,TRBJ1-6,12,TRBV27
TGTGCCAGCAGCCTAGGGCGGGGCAGCAATGAGCAGTTCTTC,CASSLGRGSNEQFF,NA,TRBJ2-1,14,TRBV11-3
TGCGCCAGCAGCCAAGAACGGGACAGTTCTAGCACAGATACGCAGTATTTT,CASSQERDSSSTDTQYF,TRBD1,TRBJ2-3,17,TRBV4-1
TGTGCCAGCAGCCGCTCGACAGGGGCCACCCCTGAAGCTTTCTTT,CASSRSTGATPEAFF,TRBD1,TRBJ1-1,15,TRBV14
TGTGCCGGGAGCCAATCCTCGGACGCGGGCAGTAACTATGGCTACACCTTC,CAGSQSSDAGSNYGYTF,NA,TRBJ1-2,17,TRBV28
TGCGCCAGCAGCCAAGACGGCGGGACCGGGGAGCTGTTTTTT,CASSQDGGTGELFF,NA,TRBJ2-2,14,TRBV4-1
TGTGCCAGCAGTTACTCCGGGAGCCGATATGGCTACACCTTC,CASSYSGSRYGYTF,NA,TRBJ1-2,14,TRBV6-5
TGTGCCAGCAGCTTAGGGGACAGGAGTTCAGATACGCAGTATTTT,CASSLGDRSSDTQYF,TRBD1,TRBJ2-3,15,TRBV11-3
TGTGCCAGCAGTGAAGCCCCGAGGACAGTTAGCAATCAGCCCCAGCATTTT,CASSEAPRTVSNQPQHF,NA,TRBJ1-5,17,TRBV6-1
TGTGCCAGCAGCAGGACTAGCGAGCAGTTCTTC,CASSRTSEQFF,TRBD2,TRBJ2-1,11,TRBV11-2
TGCGCCAGCAGCTGGGGACTAGCGGGAGGGGGCAATGAGCAGTTCTTC,CASSWGLAGGGNEQFF,TRBD2,TRBJ2-1,16,TRBV5-1
TGTGCCAGCAGGAATGGGGAGGGGGATAGCAATCAGCCCCAGCATTTT,CASRNGEGDSNQPQHF,NA,TRBJ1-5,16,TRBV6-4
TGTGCCAGCAGCTTATGGCAGGGGGAGACCCAGTACTTC,CASSLWQGETQYF,NA,TRBJ2-5,13,TRBV11-2
TGTGCCAGCAGCTTGGCCAGCGGGGGACTCTACGAGCAGTACTTC,CASSLASGGLYEQYF,TRBD2,TRBJ2-7,15,TRBV5-5
TGTGCCATCAGTGAGTCGGGCGCTATTGGCTACACCTTC,CAISESGAIGYTF,NA,TRBJ1-2,13,TRBV10-3
TGTGCCACCAGCCCCGCAGGGGGTTTTGATGAAGCTTTCTTT,CATSPAGGFDEAFF,TRBD1,TRBJ1-1,14,TRBV15
TGCAGCGTTGCCACGGGGAACACTGAAGCTTTCTTT,CSVATGNTEAFF,NA,TRBJ1-1,12,TRBV29-1
TGCGCCAGCAGCTCAGGACAGGGACGGGGAATAGGCACTGAAGCTTTCTTT,CASSSGQGRGIGTEAFF,TRBD1,TRBJ1-1,17,TRBV5-1
TGTGCCAGCAGCTCAGGACTAGCGGATACAGATACGCAGTATTTT,CASSSGLADTDTQYF,TRBD2,TRBJ2-3,15,TRBV28
TGTGCCAGCAGCTTAGGGTGGGGGGGCACTGAAGCTTTCTTT,CASSLGWGGTEAFF,NA,TRBJ1-1,14,TRBV7-9
TGTGCCAGCAGCGTAGGAGGACAGATGAACACTGAAGCTTTCTTT,CASSVGGQMNTEAFF,NA,TRBJ1-1,15,TRBV9
TGTGCCAGTAGTATAAGAGGAGATACTGAAGCTTTCTTT,CASSIRGDTEAFF,NA,TRBJ1-1,13,TRBV19
TGTGCCAGCAGCTTAGATCCAGCGGTATCGAGCTATGGCTACACCTTC,CASSLDPAVSSYGYTF,NA,TRBJ1-2,16,TRBV11-2
TGCGCCAGCAGCTTAGGACAGGGGGCATCTGGATACACCTTC,CASSLGQGASGYTF,TRBD1,TRBJ1-2,14,TRBV5-1
TGTGCCTGGAGCGGACAGTACAATGAGCAGTTCTTC,CAWSGQYNEQFF,NA,TRBJ2-1,12,TRBV30
TGTGCCAGCAGATCTACTAGCGGGAGGGTGAACGAGCAGTACTTC,CASRSTSGRVNEQYF,TRBD2,TRBJ2-7,15,TRBV6-5
TGTGCCAGCAGTTACTCGGGCCCGGCGGGTGAGCAGTTCTTC,CASSYSGPAGEQFF,NA,TRBJ2-1,14,TRBV6-5
TGTGCCAGCAGCTTGCCCGGAGTGAACACTGAAGCTTTCTTT,CASSLPGVNTEAFF,NA,TRBJ1-1,14,TRBV5-4
TGTGCCATCAGAAAAGGACAGGGGGTTAATCAGCCCCAGCATTTT,CAIRKGQGVNQPQHF,TRBD1,TRBJ1-5,15,TRBV10-3
TGTGCCAGTAGTACCACTAGCGGGAGCACAGATACGCAGTATTTT,CASSTTSGSTDTQYF,TRBD2,TRBJ2-3,15,TRBV19
TGTGCCAGCAGCTTGGGGACAGGAGGCAATCAGCCCCAGCATTTT,CASSLGTGGNQPQHF,TRBD1,TRBJ1-5,15,TRBV11-2
TGCGCCAGCAGCCAAGACTGGCTAGCGGGCTACTCCTACGAGCAGTACTTC,CASSQDWLAGYSYEQYF,TRBD2,TRBJ2-7,17,TRBV4-1
TGCGCCAGCAGCCAATACGCGACGGAGCTTAATTCACCCCTCCACTTT,CASSQYATELNSPLHF,NA,TRBJ1-6,16,TRBV4-1
TGCGCCAGCAGCTTGGAGACTCCGGGGGTGGGCACTGAAGCTTTCTTT,CASSLETPGVGTEAFF,NA,TRBJ1-1,16,TRBV5-1
TGTGCCAGCAGTCTAGGGCAGGGGAACACCGGGGAGCTGTTTTTT,CASSLGQGNTGELFF,NA,TRBJ2-2,15,TRBV27
TGTGCCAGCAGTTACAGGGGGTACAATGAGCAGTTCTTC,CASSYRGYNEQFF,TRBD1,TRBJ2-1,13,TRBV2
TGTGCCAGCAGCTTGGAAGGGGTATCGACCAAAAACATTCAGTACTTC,CASSLEGVSTKNIQYF,NA,TRBJ2-4,16,TRBV5-4
TGTGCCAGCAGCTTAACCCAGGCTAATGAAAAACTGTTTTTT,CASSLTQANEKLFF,NA,TRBJ1-4,14,TRBV11-2